The 5 T cell receptor beta chains given below trace back to one sample, sequenced in a study of blood T cell repertoires in COVID-19. Sequenced by immunoSEQ multiplex PCR; TCRdb stores in-frame clones only, minus some. The sample has about 170,000 clones; over 65% are singletons. The sequenced sample was PBMCs or T cells enriched from blood (not recorded which). The receptor set was obtained from a woman aged 50 to 65 who had recovered from COVID-19.

This clone was observed many times. The chain links TRBV4-1 to TRBJ2-5; TRBD1 might be the D (6 bases). V was clipped by 3 bases and J by 4 bases, with 18 bases between them. This CDR3 contains 16 residues. CDR1 is MGHRA and CDR2 is YSYEKL in the germline V gene. The CDR3 spells CASSHIGGGQGETQYF. The CDR3 nucleotides read TGCGCCAGCAGCCACATAGGGGGTGGACAAGGAGAGACCCAGTACTTC.

The chain recombines TRBV27 with TRBJ2-2; 7 nucleotides align to TRBD1. This CDR3 comprises 14 residues. CDR1 is MNHEY, CDR2 SMNVEV, per germline (reference sequence). J lost 5 bases, V lost 5 bases, and 5 bases had no gene match. CDR3 nucleotides: TGTGCCAGCAGTAGACAGGGTACGACCGGGGAGCTGTTTTTT. Translating it yields CASSRQGTTGELFF.

V gene TRBV19 combines with J gene TRBJ1-5, with 7 bases matching TRBD1. J gave up 6 bases and V 5 bases, and 10 bases lay outside the gene matches. The CDR3 has 15 amino acids. CDR1 LNHDA and CDR2 SQIVND come from the germline V gene (reference sequence). In DNA form, the CDR3 reads TGTGCCAGTAGTCTTAGGACAGGCTCTATTCAGCCCCAGCATTTT. Translated, it gives CASSLRTGSIQPQHF.

V gene TRBV28 combines with J gene TRBJ1-3; tentative D call: TRBD1 (5 bases). The germline V and J ends were trimmed by 5 bases and 6 bases, with 11 bases remaining between them. The germline V gene encodes CDR1 MDHEN and CDR2 SYDVKM. CDR3 size: 13 residues. The CDR3 loop is CASSVNRKNTIYF. The CDR3 DNA sequence: TGTGCCAGCAGTGTAAACAGGAAAAACACCATATATTTT.

This rearrangement joins TRBV12-3 or TRBV12-4 to TRBJ2-5; D is uncertain. This CDR3 has 11 residues. The ends were cut back, 3 bases at V and 5 bases at J, with 4 bases in the middle. In DNA, the CDR3 is TGTGCCAGCAGTTTTTCGGAGACCCAGTACTTC. Amino acids: CASSFSETQYF.